This T cell receptor beta chain derives from a study of cytomegalovirus exposure and HLA in healthy donors (dated by TCRdb to the late 2010s). Describing the broader study: According to an earlier analysis of 450 to 650 of the donors, about 179 million T cells yielded 117 million unique TCR beta sequences and about 300 Gb of sequence data. HLA typing covered class I and class II loci at four-digit resolution. The study was designed to test whether signatures of past pathogen exposure could be identified by cataloging public T cell receptors. Along with the approximately 600-subject first cohort, a separate validation cohort of 120 different subjects was used. Because of strong linkage in the cohort, roughly 5 DR-DQ haplotypes were treated as single units for association and clustering. The study profiled the T cell repertoires of more than 500 subjects by immunosequencing and related them to cytomegalovirus serostatus. An early release covering some 640 HLA-typed donors comprised 250 to 350 gigabases of sequencing data and tens of millions of unique TCR sequences. Of the 300 to 450 genotyped donors, approximately 83% fell in the genetic ancestry cluster associated with self-reported Caucasian donors. A later analysis re-analyzed previously published TCR beta repertoires from roughly 630 donors and added high-resolution HLA genotyping to study TCR occurrence patterns. Among 398 genotyped donors of the cohort, an average of about 240,000 unique TCR beta nucleotide sequences were sequenced per donor, about a sixth of them non-productive. All discovery cohort repertoires had been generated on a single sequencing platform. The number of typed donors differed by locus: about 620-640 for A, B, C, DRB1 and DQB1; 522 for DQA1; roughly 600 for DPA1; and about 450 for DPB1. To decide whether each TCR beta V gene segment behaved as functional or pseudogenic, an earlier analysis of 587 of the donors relied on high-throughput TCR beta sequencing. To predict cytomegalovirus infection status, the study brought together high-throughput TCR immunosequencing, statistical association of individual TCRs with disease status, and machine learning. Rather than drawing on any new phenotypic data, the later analysis identified candidate immune exposures from TCR beta sequences and the way those sequences occurred across donors. Donor age, sex, ethnicity and CMV serostatus were collected together with the repertoire data. Genome-wide SNP genotypes for about 60% of the roughly 700 donors were used in a later genetic analysis, which treated that subset as a discovery cohort. Summary of the overall study and its limitations: In the study, some 180 TCR beta chains were listed as associated with cytomegalovirus. A later genetic analysis reported fewer N-insertions in productive TCRs among donors in an Asian-associated ancestry cluster than the roughly 720-donor mean. Because the 87-base-pair reads could not distinguish some IMGT-functional V segments, including TRBV6-2 and TRBV6-3, those segments were excluded. The cohort was sequenced for TCR beta chains only, and without alpha or paired-chain data the features that could be detected were limited. In a later analysis, the rate of TCR association differed among HLA loci, with DRB1 alleles having the most associated TCRs and HLA-C alleles having the fewest. A cluster of highly shared sequence variants was judged likely to be a technical artifact of the sequencing pipeline. Because some donors lacked HLA typing at each locus, the association tests relied only on the typed subset. While some public TCRs were present in many individuals, most TCR sequences turned up only very rarely across donors. Linkage disequilibrium might explain the correlated functional status among segregating V segments, but an unknown experimental factor could not be ruled out. A later analysis reported that several top co-occurrence clusters appeared linked to parvovirus B19, influenza, CMV and Epstein-Barr virus. The earlier analysis of 587 of the donors excluded 15 to 20 rarely observed V segments, including chromosome 9 orphons, because counts were too low. Most CMV-associated TCR beta chains appeared to be HLA-restricted in a later analysis, and the HLA associations seemed to be driven largely by CMV exposure. Immune exposure information for the cohort was limited to CMV serostatus. In vitro tests confirmed that a few of the cytomegalovirus-associated TCR beta chains recognize cytomegalovirus antigens. At a false discovery rate of 0.05, a later analysis linked about 16,000 TCR beta sequences to specific HLA alleles. The classifier was reported to diagnose cytomegalovirus status with high specificity and sensitivity in both the original cohort and the validation cohort. According to the authors, the approach could potentially be generalized to other disease states and immunological phenotypes. A further reported finding was that TCR beta sequences accurately predicted the HLA-A and HLA-B alleles for most subjects in the first cohort. In an earlier analysis of about 600 of the donors, most TCR beta V segments appeared in productive rearrangements about 90% or about 30% of the time, broadly matching IMGT annotations. Compared with equally common non-associated chains, HLA-associated TCR beta chains in a later analysis were more clonally expanded and had lower generation probabilities. When HLA alleles, especially DR and DQ, strongly co-occurred, attributing TCR associations to individual alleles was difficult. The presence/absence analyses assumed that sequencing depth was roughly uniform across donors, and that assumption may not be true. An association between a missense DCLRE1C variant and V-gene and J-gene trimming of TCR beta chains was found in a later genetic analysis and replicated in an independent cohort.

Comments on this clone: Its antigen is still unknown. No base quality values were provided; no much bigger clone lies one nucleotide off.

Here V drops 4 bases and J drops 0 bases, and the junction holds 5 bases not matched to any gene. The CDR3, cysteine through phenylalanine, is 15 amino acids long. Only the CDR3 region is kept as DNA, spanning 45 bases read in frame from base 1. The cohort consisted of more than 650 healthy bone marrow donors. Cohort members were all nominally healthy when sampled, although unrecorded immune exposures were likely present. The donor was CMV seronegative and was included in the group of a few hundred seronegative cohort members. A peripheral blood sample was collected from each donor, and TCR beta sequencing was performed on peripheral blood mononuclear cells. Genomic DNA extraction from the blood cell samples was performed with the Qiagen DNeasy Blood Extraction Kit. The method was the immunoSEQ multiplex PCR assay. For the multiplex PCR, a mixture combining 60 forward primers for TCR Vbeta segments and 13 reverse primers for TCR Jbeta segments was used. The CDR3 region of rearranged TCR beta genes was amplified from genomic DNA by a multiplex PCR assay. Amplified TCR beta libraries were sequenced as 87-base-pair reads on the Illumina HiSeq System. Under the source paper's analysis protocol: A later analysis counted about 80 million unique TCR beta chains across the 690 or so repertoires, and about 10 million of these chains were shared by at least two donors. Raw reads were error-corrected and collapsed into unique sequences with a nearest-neighbor algorithm that merged closely related sequences to remove PCR and sequencing errors. To assign V, D and J gene segments, CDR3 sequences were aligned to IMGT reference sequences. For a sequence to be retained, a match of at least six nucleotides to both a V gene segment and a J gene segment was required. A rearrangement counted as productive if the CDR3 had no stop codons and remained in frame with V and J, and every other rearrangement counted as non-productive. CDR3 was defined by IMGT convention, running from the second conserved V-encoded cysteine to the conserved J-encoded phenylalanine. The earlier analysis of a few hundred of the donors excluded sequences that lacked an unambiguous match to a single V gene segment. In an earlier analysis of 587 of the donors, a V segment was called functional when productive rearrangements were above 56.7%, and segregating when the standard deviation between donors exceeded 5%. A statistical classification framework was built to diagnose cytomegalovirus status from the catalog of TCR beta chain sequences. A later analysis assigned V and J genes by comparing TCR nucleotide sequences with IMGT/GENE-DB human TR gene sequences. The TCRdist pipeline was used in a later analysis to assign CDR3 sequences and most-parsimonious VDJ recombination scenarios. A later analysis defined each TCR beta chain by its CDR3 amino acid sequence plus V-gene family, and excluded reads lacking a unique V-gene family. As a way to deal with suspected cross-contamination and a sequencing artifact, a later analysis dropped over 550 nucleotide sequences that were highly shared and had low generation probability. A later analysis calculated a clonal expansion index for each public chain from normalized within-repertoire ranks of inferred template counts. In a later analysis, generation probabilities were computed with a VDJ recombination model fitted to out-of-frame rearrangements, and the resulting probabilities were checked against IGoR. In a later analysis, hypergeometric tests were used to score TCR-TCR, TCR-HLA and TCR-CMV co-occurrence, with a repertoire-size bias correction applied to TCR pairs. In a later analysis, false discovery rates were estimated by permuting HLA or CMV assignments 20 times. In a later analysis, co-occurring TCRs were grouped using DBSCAN, and TCRdist sequence similarity was added for clustering within HLA-allele-positive subsets. Repertoires with fewer than 30,000 or more than 120,000 public chains, plus five repertoires with anomalous nucleotide sharing, were excluded from co-occurrence clustering. This is the immuneACCESS table as TCRdb keeps it, with only in-frame sequences that have V and J called. A part of the clones is gone; compared with another copy, unresolved V genes explain less than half, and the rest is unexplained. V and J calls and clone size are those listed in that table; D and trimming were worked out from the DNA. Present in this sample are under 200,000 clones, around 77% of which were seen just once. The ten largest clones take up around 2.4% of the sample.

The sample consisted of PBMCs. The V gene is TRBV23-1 and the J gene is TRBJ2-7; 8 central nucleotides agree with TRBD1. TRBV23-1 is an ORF for which the function is uncertain. This receptor was taken from a man in his sixties in good health and CMV-seronegative. This receptor carries the CDR3 CASSPTGAPSYEQYF. The nucleotide sequence reads TGCGCCAGCAGTCCGACAGGGGCCCCCTCCTACGAGCAGTACTTC.